The rows below give T cell receptor beta chains drawn from one sample of a study of T cells in Graves' hyperthyroidism and ophthalmopathy. MiXCR was run by TCRdb on the multiplex PCR reads, yielding one entry per CDR3 protein. The table lists about 610,000 distinct CDR3 sequences, around 42% of them singletons, with about 8.3% in the top ten. The sample taken for sequencing was peripheral blood or thyroid tissue (not recorded which). The receptor set was obtained from a woman aged 18 to 35 with Graves' hyperthyroidism. CDR3s include the opening cysteine and the closing phenylalanine or tryptophan. Fields, in order: J gene, D gene, clone size, V gene, CDR3 DNA, CDR3 protein. The D gene is left open where the match is weak. Size is omitted from some rows. Given values are once, few, many or a class for expanded clones.

j_gene: TRBJ2-4; d_gene: .; abundance: .; v_gene: TRBV5-1; CDR3nt: TGCGCCAGCAGCGAGCAACTCATAGCCAAAAACATTCAGTACTTC; CDR3aa: CASSEQLIAKNIQYF
j_gene: TRBJ2-7; d_gene: .; abundance: .; v_gene: TRBV29-1; CDR3nt: TGCAGCAGTTACTCACTGGGCTACGAGCAGTACTTC; CDR3aa: CSSYSLGYEQYF
j_gene: TRBJ2-2; d_gene: .; abundance: many; v_gene: TRBV6-4; CDR3nt: TGTGCCAGCAGTAAACTAGAATCCGGGGAGCTGTTTTTT; CDR3aa: CASSKLESGELFF
j_gene: TRBJ2-7; d_gene: TRBD2; abundance: many; v_gene: TRBV7-9; CDR3nt: TGTGCCAGCAGCTTGACTAGCGGGATTACGTACGAGCAGTACTTC; CDR3aa: CASSLTSGITYEQYF
j_gene: TRBJ2-7; d_gene: TRBD1; abundance: .; v_gene: TRBV20-1; CDR3nt: TGCAGCGTGAAGGTGGGTGACAGGGGACCCTACGAGCAGTACTTC; CDR3aa: CSVKVGDRGPYEQYF
j_gene: TRBJ1-5; d_gene: .; abundance: .; v_gene: TRBV20-1; CDR3nt: TGCAGTGCTAGAGATCCCGGGCACCGCAATCAGCCCCAGCATTTT; CDR3aa: CSARDPGHRNQPQHF
j_gene: TRBJ2-5; d_gene: TRBD1; abundance: .; v_gene: TRBV7-9; CDR3nt: TGTGCCTGCAATCCGGGACAGGGGACTAAGAGCCAGTACTTC; CDR3aa: CACNPGQGTKSQYF
j_gene: TRBJ2-7; d_gene: TRBD2; abundance: once; v_gene: TRBV29-1; CDR3nt: TGCAGCGTTGAGGGACTAGCGGGAGCAAACTACGAGCAGTACTTC; CDR3aa: CSVEGLAGANYEQYF
j_gene: TRBJ1-1; d_gene: .; abundance: .; v_gene: TRBV4-1; CDR3nt: TGCGCCAGCAGCCCCCGAAGTTCAGGGTCCAGCTCCACGAACACTGAAGCTTTCTTT; CDR3aa: CASSPRSSGSSSTNTEAFF
j_gene: TRBJ2-7; d_gene: TRBD2; abundance: .; v_gene: TRBV10-2; CDR3nt: TGCGCCAGCACCTTAGCGGGAGGGACCTACGAGCAGTACTTC; CDR3aa: CASTLAGGTYEQYF
j_gene: TRBJ2-6; d_gene: TRBD1; abundance: .; v_gene: TRBV6-1; CDR3nt: TGTGCCATCAGGGACAGCGCTAACTATGGGGCCAACGTCCTGACTTTC; CDR3aa: CAIRDSANYGANVLTF
j_gene: TRBJ2-7; d_gene: TRBD1; abundance: .; v_gene: TRBV24-1; CDR3nt: TGTGCCACCAGTGACCCTCGGACAGGTACCTCCTACGAGCAGTACTTC; CDR3aa: CATSDPRTGTSYEQYF
j_gene: TRBJ1-1; d_gene: .; abundance: .; v_gene: TRBV7-2; CDR3nt: TGCGCCAGCAGCTCCGGGACCGCGGCGGGGGACACTGAAGCTTTCTTT; CDR3aa: CASSSGTAAGDTEAFF
j_gene: TRBJ2-1; d_gene: .; abundance: .; v_gene: TRBV7-9; CDR3nt: TGTGCCAGCACGGATGAGCAGTTCTTC; CDR3aa: CASTDEQFF
j_gene: TRBJ2-5; d_gene: .; abundance: .; v_gene: TRBV7-6; CDR3nt: TGTGCCAGCGGACAAGACCTGGGAGGCCCAGAGACCCAGTACTTC; CDR3aa: CASGQDLGGPETQYF
j_gene: TRBJ2-2; d_gene: TRBD2; abundance: .; v_gene: TRBV4-1; CDR3nt: TGCGCCAGCAGCCAAGATGGAGAGCGGGAGTCGATCACCGGGGAGCTGTTTTTT; CDR3aa: CASSQDGERESITGELFF
j_gene: TRBJ1-6; d_gene: .; abundance: few; v_gene: TRBV3-1; CDR3nt: TGTGCCAGCAGCCAACGCGGTAGGAGTAATTCACCCCTCCACTTT; CDR3aa: CASSQRGRSNSPLHF
j_gene: TRBJ2-5; d_gene: TRBD1; abundance: .; v_gene: TRBV7-8; CDR3nt: TGTGCCAGCAGCTCCCGGGACAGGGGATATCAGCCCCAGTACTTC; CDR3aa: CASSSRDRGYQPQYF
j_gene: TRBJ2-7; d_gene: .; abundance: .; v_gene: TRBV20-1; CDR3nt: TGCAGTTTATTTTCCAGGATCTACGAGCAGTACTTC; CDR3aa: CSLFSRIYEQYF
j_gene: TRBJ1-4; d_gene: .; abundance: .; v_gene: TRBV7-9; CDR3nt: TGTGCCAGCAGCTATAGCGGGAGGGCAACTAATGAAAAACTGTTTTTT; CDR3aa: CASSYSGRATNEKLFF
j_gene: TRBJ2-7; d_gene: TRBD2; abundance: .; v_gene: TRBV2; CDR3nt: TGTGCCGGCAGCTCCCCGGGACTAGCGGGCTCCTACGAGCAGTACTTC; CDR3aa: CAGSSPGLAGSYEQYF
j_gene: TRBJ1-3; d_gene: TRBD1; abundance: .; v_gene: TRBV29-1; CDR3nt: TGCAGCGTTAGGGGACAGAACTCTGGAGACACCATATATTTT; CDR3aa: CSVRGQNSGDTIYF
j_gene: TRBJ2-7; d_gene: TRBD2; abundance: many; v_gene: TRBV7-9; CDR3nt: TGTGCCAGCAGTTCGGGACTAGCAGGCTACGAGCAGTACTTC; CDR3aa: CASSSGLAGYEQYF
j_gene: TRBJ1-4; d_gene: TRBD1; abundance: .; v_gene: TRBV20-1; CDR3nt: TGCAGTGCTGGCGACAGGGGGACAGGAAAACTGTTTTTT; CDR3aa: CSAGDRGTGKLFF
j_gene: TRBJ2-3; d_gene: .; abundance: few; v_gene: TRBV29-1; CDR3nt: TGCAGCGTTGGGAGCGGGTTCACAGATACGCAGTATTTT; CDR3aa: CSVGSGFTDTQYF
j_gene: TRBJ1-2; d_gene: .; abundance: many; v_gene: TRBV20-1; CDR3nt: TGCAGTGCTTGGACGCGGGGCTATGGCTACACCTTC; CDR3aa: CSAWTRGYGYTF
j_gene: TRBJ1-6; d_gene: .; abundance: many; v_gene: TRBV15; CDR3nt: TGTGCCACCAGCAGAGATTATATGGCAGGGTCAAATTCACCCCTCCACTTT; CDR3aa: CATSRDYMAGSNSPLHF
j_gene: TRBJ2-6; d_gene: TRBD2; abundance: .; v_gene: TRBV12-3/TRBV12-4; CDR3nt: TGTGCCAGCTCACCTTTTGACCTAGCGGGAACTTTC; CDR3aa: CASSPFDLAGTF
j_gene: TRBJ1-3; d_gene: .; abundance: many; v_gene: TRBV29-1; CDR3nt: TGCAGCGTTGAACCGGCAGGACTGGGAAACACCATATATTTT; CDR3aa: CSVEPAGLGNTIYF
j_gene: TRBJ1-3; d_gene: .; abundance: .; v_gene: TRBV7-8; CDR3nt: TGTGCCAGCAGCTCCCCTGTAGCGGTAAACACCATATATTTT; CDR3aa: CASSSPVAVNTIYF
j_gene: TRBJ2-7; d_gene: TRBD1; abundance: few; v_gene: TRBV5-1; CDR3nt: TGCACCAGCAGCTTGGGGTTGACAGGGGGCAAATTGGACGAGCAGTACTTC; CDR3aa: CTSSLGLTGGKLDEQYF
j_gene: TRBJ1-5; d_gene: .; abundance: few; v_gene: TRBV30; CDR3nt: TGTGCCTGGAGTGTACGGGTCAATCAGCCCCAGCATTTT; CDR3aa: CAWSVRVNQPQHF
j_gene: TRBJ1-5; d_gene: .; abundance: many; v_gene: TRBV14; CDR3nt: TGTGCCAGCAGCCAAAAGGGTTACGGTCAGCCCCAGCATTTT; CDR3aa: CASSQKGYGQPQHF
j_gene: TRBJ1-5; d_gene: TRBD1; abundance: many; v_gene: TRBV24-1; CDR3nt: TGTGCCACCAGTGATGATGGAGGGGGCCTAAATCAGCCCCAGCATTTT; CDR3aa: CATSDDGGGLNQPQHF
j_gene: TRBJ1-4; d_gene: .; abundance: many; v_gene: TRBV20-1; CDR3nt: TGCAGTGCTAGGGACAGCGATGCAACTAATGAAAAACTGTTTTTT; CDR3aa: CSARDSDATNEKLFF
j_gene: TRBJ2-6; d_gene: TRBD1; abundance: .; v_gene: TRBV7-2; CDR3nt: TGTGCCAGCAGCCAACAGCCGGGACAGGAGACTAACGTCCTGACTTTC; CDR3aa: CASSQQPGQETNVLTF
j_gene: TRBJ2-1; d_gene: TRBD2; abundance: few; v_gene: TRBV12-3/TRBV12-4; CDR3nt: TGTGCCAGCAGCTCCTCGGGACTAGCGGGTTACAATGAGCAGTTCTTC; CDR3aa: CASSSSGLAGYNEQFF
j_gene: TRBJ1-1; d_gene: .; abundance: .; v_gene: TRBV5-8; CDR3nt: TGTGCCAGCAGCCCCTTTACAGGAGGCGAAGCTTTCTTT; CDR3aa: CASSPFTGGEAFF
j_gene: TRBJ2-5; d_gene: TRBD1; abundance: many; v_gene: TRBV12-3/TRBV12-4; CDR3nt: TGTGCCAGCAGTTTCCTAACAGGGGGGACCCAGTACTTC; CDR3aa: CASSFLTGGTQYF
j_gene: TRBJ1-6; d_gene: TRBD1; abundance: .; v_gene: TRBV7-2; CDR3nt: TGTGCCAGCAGCCACCGGGACAGGGGTTCACCCCTCCACTTT; CDR3aa: CASSHRDRGSPLHF
j_gene: TRBJ1-1; d_gene: .; abundance: few; v_gene: TRBV7-2; CDR3nt: TGTGCCAGCAGCTTAGATAGAATTGGGGGGAACACTGAAGCTTTCTTT; CDR3aa: CASSLDRIGGNTEAFF
j_gene: TRBJ1-4; d_gene: .; abundance: .; v_gene: TRBV4-2; CDR3nt: TGTGCCAGCAGCCAGTGGGCAGGTGGTGAAAAACTGTTTTTT; CDR3aa: CASSQWAGGEKLFF
j_gene: TRBJ1-5; d_gene: .; abundance: .; v_gene: TRBV29-1; CDR3nt: TGCAGCGTTTCGGGACTAGCGGGGTTCGGCAATCAGCCCCAGCATTTT; CDR3aa: CSVSGLAGFGNQPQHF
j_gene: TRBJ2-1; d_gene: .; abundance: .; v_gene: TRBV20-1; CDR3nt: TGCAGTCCAAGCGGATCCTCCTACAATGAGCAGTTCTTC; CDR3aa: CSPSGSSYNEQFF
j_gene: TRBJ1-1; d_gene: TRBD1; abundance: .; v_gene: TRBV29-1; CDR3nt: TGCAGCCCGGGACAGGACGAAGCTTTCTTT; CDR3aa: CSPGQDEAFF
j_gene: TRBJ2-2; d_gene: .; abundance: .; v_gene: TRBV20-1; CDR3nt: TGCAGTGCTAGGACGGGTTACAATGAGCTGTTTTTT; CDR3aa: CSARTGYNELFF
j_gene: TRBJ1-4; d_gene: .; abundance: .; v_gene: TRBV5-1; CDR3nt: TGCGCCAGCAGCTCTAGGGAAGGGGAAAATGAAAAACTGTTTTTT; CDR3aa: CASSSREGENEKLFF
j_gene: TRBJ1-3; d_gene: .; abundance: .; v_gene: TRBV10-3; CDR3nt: TGTGCCATCACCGAAGCTGCTGGTATCACTGGAAACACCATATATTTT; CDR3aa: CAITEAAGITGNTIYF
j_gene: TRBJ2-4; d_gene: .; abundance: .; v_gene: TRBV7-2; CDR3nt: TGTGCCAGCAGCGACGGGCTTTGGGGGAACATTCAGTACTTC; CDR3aa: CASSDGLWGNIQYF
j_gene: TRBJ2-7; d_gene: .; abundance: many; v_gene: TRBV7-6; CDR3nt: TGTGCCAGCAGCTTAGCCTGGGCGGGCAGCTCCTACGAGCAGTACTTC; CDR3aa: CASSLAWAGSSYEQYF
j_gene: TRBJ2-2; d_gene: .; abundance: many; v_gene: TRBV11-2; CDR3nt: TGTGCCAGCAGCCCAGAGACAGTCTTCCCCGGGGAGCTGTTTTTT; CDR3aa: CASSPETVFPGELFF
j_gene: TRBJ2-5; d_gene: .; abundance: many; v_gene: TRBV27; CDR3nt: TGTGCCAGCAGACCAGTGGATGGAGAGACCCAGTACTTC; CDR3aa: CASRPVDGETQYF
j_gene: TRBJ1-1; d_gene: .; abundance: many; v_gene: TRBV2; CDR3nt: TGTGCCAGCAGTGAACGGGGTAGCGAGAACACTGAAGCTTTCTTT; CDR3aa: CASSERGSENTEAFF
j_gene: TRBJ1-5; d_gene: .; abundance: .; v_gene: TRBV7-2; CDR3nt: TGTGCCAGCAGCTCGGCCGGGACTAGCGGCGAAGAGACCCAGCATTTT; CDR3aa: CASSSAGTSGEETQHF
j_gene: TRBJ2-3; d_gene: .; abundance: few; v_gene: TRBV27; CDR3nt: TGTGCCAGCAGTTCTCAGGGATGGAGCAATCAGCCCCAGTATTTT; CDR3aa: CASSSQGWSNQPQYF
j_gene: TRBJ2-7; d_gene: .; abundance: many; v_gene: TRBV11-2; CDR3nt: TGTGCCAGCAGCCGCGTCGAAGACGAGCAGTACTTC; CDR3aa: CASSRVEDEQYF
j_gene: TRBJ1-2; d_gene: TRBD1; abundance: .; v_gene: TRBV9; CDR3nt: TGTGCCAGCAGCGTAGAGGACAGGGGGCCGGGTGGCTACACCTTC; CDR3aa: CASSVEDRGPGGYTF
j_gene: TRBJ2-2; d_gene: .; abundance: many; v_gene: TRBV12-5; CDR3nt: TGTGCTAGTGGTTTGGTTGTTGTTGGGGAGCTGTTTTTT; CDR3aa: CASGLVVVGELFF
j_gene: TRBJ2-7; d_gene: .; abundance: .; v_gene: TRBV7-9; CDR3nt: TGTGCCAGCAGCTCGGGACCGACGATCTCCTACGTGCAGCACTTC; CDR3aa: CASSSGPTISYVQHF
j_gene: TRBJ2-2; d_gene: .; abundance: many; v_gene: TRBV9; CDR3nt: TGTGCCAGCAGCGTAGCCAGTCACACCGGGGAGCTGTTTTTT; CDR3aa: CASSVASHTGELFF